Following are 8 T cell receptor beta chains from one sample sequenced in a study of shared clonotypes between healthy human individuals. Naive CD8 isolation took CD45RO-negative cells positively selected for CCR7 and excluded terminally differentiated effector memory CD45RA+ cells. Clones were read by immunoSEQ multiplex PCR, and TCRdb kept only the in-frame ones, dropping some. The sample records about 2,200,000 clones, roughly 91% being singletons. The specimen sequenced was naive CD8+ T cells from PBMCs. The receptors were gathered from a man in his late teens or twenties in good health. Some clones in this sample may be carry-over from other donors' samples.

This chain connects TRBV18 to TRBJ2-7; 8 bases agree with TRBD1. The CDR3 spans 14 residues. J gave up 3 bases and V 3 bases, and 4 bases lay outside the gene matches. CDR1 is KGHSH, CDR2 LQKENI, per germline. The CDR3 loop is CASSPRGQVYEQYF. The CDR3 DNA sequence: TGTGCCAGCTCACCTAGGGGACAGGTCTACGAGCAGTACTTC.

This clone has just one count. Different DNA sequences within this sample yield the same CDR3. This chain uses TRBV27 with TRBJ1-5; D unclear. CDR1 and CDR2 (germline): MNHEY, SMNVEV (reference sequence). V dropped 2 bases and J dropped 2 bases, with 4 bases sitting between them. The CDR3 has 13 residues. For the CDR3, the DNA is TGTGCCAGCAGTTTAACTGGCAATCAGCCCCAGCATTTT. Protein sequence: CASSLTGNQPQHF.

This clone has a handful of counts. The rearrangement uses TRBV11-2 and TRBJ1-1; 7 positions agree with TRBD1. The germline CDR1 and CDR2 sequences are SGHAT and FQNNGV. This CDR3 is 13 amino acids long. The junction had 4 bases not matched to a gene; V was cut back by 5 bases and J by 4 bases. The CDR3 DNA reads TGTGCCAGCAGCCCTCGGGACAGCACTGAAGCTTTCTTT. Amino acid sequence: CASSPRDSTEAFF.

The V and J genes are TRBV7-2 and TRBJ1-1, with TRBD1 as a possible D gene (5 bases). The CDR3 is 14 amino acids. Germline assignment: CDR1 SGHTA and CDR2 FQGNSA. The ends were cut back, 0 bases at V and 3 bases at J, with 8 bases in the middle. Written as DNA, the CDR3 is TGTGCCAGCAGCTTAGCCCGGGGGTACACTGAAGCTTTCTTT. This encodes CASSLARGYTEAFF.

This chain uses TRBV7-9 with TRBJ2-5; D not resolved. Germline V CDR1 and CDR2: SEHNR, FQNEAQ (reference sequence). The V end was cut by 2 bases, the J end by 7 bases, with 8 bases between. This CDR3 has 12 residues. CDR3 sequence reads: CASSLRNPTQYF. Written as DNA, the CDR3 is TGTGCCAGCAGCTTAAGAAACCCGACCCAGTACTTC.

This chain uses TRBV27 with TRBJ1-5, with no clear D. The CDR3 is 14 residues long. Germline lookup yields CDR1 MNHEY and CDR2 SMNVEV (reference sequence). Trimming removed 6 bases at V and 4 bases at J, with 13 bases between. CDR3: CASRAGEQNQPQHF. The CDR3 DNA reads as TGTGCCAGCAGGGCCGGGGAGCAGAATCAGCCCCAGCATTTT.

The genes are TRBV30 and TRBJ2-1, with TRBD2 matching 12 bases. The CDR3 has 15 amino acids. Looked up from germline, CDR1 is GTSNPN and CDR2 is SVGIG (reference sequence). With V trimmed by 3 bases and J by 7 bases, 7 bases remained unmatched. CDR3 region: CAWRTSGRLYNEQFF. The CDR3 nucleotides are TGTGCCTGGAGGACTAGCGGGAGACTTTATAATGAGCAGTTCTTC.

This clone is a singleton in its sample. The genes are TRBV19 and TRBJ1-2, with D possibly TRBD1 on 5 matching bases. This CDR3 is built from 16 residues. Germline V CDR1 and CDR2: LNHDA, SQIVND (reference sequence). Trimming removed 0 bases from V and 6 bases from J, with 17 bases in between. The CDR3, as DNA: TGTGCCAGTAGTATAGACGGGACGGAGATTACCAATGGCTACACCTTC. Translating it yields CASSIDGTEITNGYTF.